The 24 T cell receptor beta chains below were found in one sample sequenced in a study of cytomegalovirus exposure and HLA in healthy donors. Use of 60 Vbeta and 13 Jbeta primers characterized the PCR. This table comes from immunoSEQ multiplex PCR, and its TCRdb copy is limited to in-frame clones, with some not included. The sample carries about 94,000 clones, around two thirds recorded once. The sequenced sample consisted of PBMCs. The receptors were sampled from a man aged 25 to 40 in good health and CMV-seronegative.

The CDR3 loop is CASSQSKQGNTEAFF. The CDR3 nucleotides are TGCGCCAGCAGTCAATCCAAACAGGGGAACACTGAAGCTTTCTTT. V and J are TRBV23-1 and TRBJ1-1, with a weak D call TRBD1 (6 bases). TRBV23-1 is reported as an ORF; its role is uncertain. The CDR3 runs to 15 residues. V lost 0 bases and J lost 1, with 9 bases in between.

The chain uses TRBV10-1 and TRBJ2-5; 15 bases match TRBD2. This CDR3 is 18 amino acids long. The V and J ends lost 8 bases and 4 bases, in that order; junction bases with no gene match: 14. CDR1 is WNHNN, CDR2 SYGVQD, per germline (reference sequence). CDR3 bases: TGCGCCAGCTCCCGGGGCCCTGGGGGACTAGCGGGAGGAGAGACCCAGTACTTC. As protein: CASSRGPGGLAGGETQYF.

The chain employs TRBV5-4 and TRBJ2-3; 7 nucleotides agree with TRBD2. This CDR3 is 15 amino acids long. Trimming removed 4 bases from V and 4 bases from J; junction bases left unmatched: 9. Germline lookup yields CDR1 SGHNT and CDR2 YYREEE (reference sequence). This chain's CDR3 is CASSQGGSEADTQYF. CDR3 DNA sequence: TGTGCCAGCAGCCAGGGCGGGAGTGAGGCAGATACGCAGTATTTT. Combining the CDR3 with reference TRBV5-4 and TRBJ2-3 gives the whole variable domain ETGVTQSPTHLIKTRGQQVTLRCSSQSGHNTVSWYQQALGQGPQFIFQYYREEENGRGNFPPRFSGLQFPNYSSELNVNALELDDSALYLCASSQGGSEADTQYFGPGTRLTVL.

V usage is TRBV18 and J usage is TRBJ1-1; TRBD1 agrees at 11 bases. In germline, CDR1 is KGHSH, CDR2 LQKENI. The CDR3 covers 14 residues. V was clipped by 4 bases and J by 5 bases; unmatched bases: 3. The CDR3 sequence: CASSRTGGLTEAFF. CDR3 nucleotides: TGTGCCAGCTCACGGACAGGGGGCTTGACTGAAGCTTTCTTT.

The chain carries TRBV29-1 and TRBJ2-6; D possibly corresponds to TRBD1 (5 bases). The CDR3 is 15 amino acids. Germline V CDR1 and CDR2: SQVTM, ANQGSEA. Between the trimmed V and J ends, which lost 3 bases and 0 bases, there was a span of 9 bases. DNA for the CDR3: TGCAGCGTTGAGCAGGGCACCTCTGGGGCCAACGTCCTGACTTTC. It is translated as CSVEQGTSGANVLTF. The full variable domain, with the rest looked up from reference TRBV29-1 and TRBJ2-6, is SAVISQKPSRDICQRGTSLTIQCQVDSQVTMMFWYRQQPGQSLTLIATANQGSEATYESGFVIDKFPISRPNLTFSTLTVSNMSPEDSSIYLCSVEQGTSGANVLTFGAGSRLTVL.

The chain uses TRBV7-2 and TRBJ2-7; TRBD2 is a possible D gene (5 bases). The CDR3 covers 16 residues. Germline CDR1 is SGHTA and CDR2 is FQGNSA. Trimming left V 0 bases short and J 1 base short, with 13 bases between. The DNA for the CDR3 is TGTGCCAGCAGCTTAGCCTCGACGGGAACTTCCTACGAGCAGTACTTC. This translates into CASSLASTGTSYEQYF.

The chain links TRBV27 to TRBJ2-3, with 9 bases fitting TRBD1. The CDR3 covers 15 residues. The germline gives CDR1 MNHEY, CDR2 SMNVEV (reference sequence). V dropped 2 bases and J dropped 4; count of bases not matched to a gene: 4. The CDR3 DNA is TGTGCCAGCAGTTTAAGGACAGGGGCACCAGATACGCAGTATTTT. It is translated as CASSLRTGAPDTQYF.

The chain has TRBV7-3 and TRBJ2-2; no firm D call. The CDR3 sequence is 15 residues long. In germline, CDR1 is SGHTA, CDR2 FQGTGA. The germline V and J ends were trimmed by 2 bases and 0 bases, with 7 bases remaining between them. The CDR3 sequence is CASSLYRSNTGELFF. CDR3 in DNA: TGTGCCAGCAGCTTATATCGTTCGAACACCGGGGAGCTGTTTTTT.

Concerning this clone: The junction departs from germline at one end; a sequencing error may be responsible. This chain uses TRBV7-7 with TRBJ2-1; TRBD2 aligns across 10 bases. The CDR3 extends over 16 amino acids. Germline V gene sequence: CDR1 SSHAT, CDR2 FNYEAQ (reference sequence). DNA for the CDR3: TGTGCTAGCAGCTTGACTAGCGGGCCATCCTACAATGAGCAGTTCTTC. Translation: CASSLTSGPSYNEQFF.

In nucleotides, the CDR3 is TGTGCCAGCTCGGGACAGGGGCGGACTGAAGCTTTCTTT. Protein product: CASSGQGRTEAFF. The chain recombines TRBV6-6 with TRBJ1-1; 10 nucleotides agree with TRBD1. With V trimmed by 8 bases and J by 5 bases, 5 bases remained unmatched. From germline, CDR1 is MNHNY and CDR2 SVGAGI (reference sequence). The CDR3 length is 13 residues.

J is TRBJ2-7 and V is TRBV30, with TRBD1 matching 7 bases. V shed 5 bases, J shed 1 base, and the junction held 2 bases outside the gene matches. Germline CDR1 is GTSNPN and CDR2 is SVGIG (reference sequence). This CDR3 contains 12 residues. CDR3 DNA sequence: TGTGCCTGGCGGGACAGATCCTACGAGCAGTACTTC. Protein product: CAWRDRSYEQYF.

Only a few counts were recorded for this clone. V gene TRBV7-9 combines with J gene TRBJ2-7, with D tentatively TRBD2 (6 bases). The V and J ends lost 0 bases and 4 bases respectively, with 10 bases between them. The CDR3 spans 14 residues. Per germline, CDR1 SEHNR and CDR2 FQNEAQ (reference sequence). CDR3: CASSLAGGGYEQYF. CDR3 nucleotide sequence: TGTGCCAGCAGCTTAGCTGGGGGAGGTTACGAGCAGTACTTC.

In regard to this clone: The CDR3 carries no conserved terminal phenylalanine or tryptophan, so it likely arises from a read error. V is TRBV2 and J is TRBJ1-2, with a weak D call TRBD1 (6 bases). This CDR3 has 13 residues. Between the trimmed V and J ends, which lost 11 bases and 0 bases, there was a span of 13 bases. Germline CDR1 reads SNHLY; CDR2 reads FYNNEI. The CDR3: CASRGRSNYGYTL. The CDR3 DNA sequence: TGTGCCTCCAGGGGCCGATCTAACTATGGCTACACCCTC.

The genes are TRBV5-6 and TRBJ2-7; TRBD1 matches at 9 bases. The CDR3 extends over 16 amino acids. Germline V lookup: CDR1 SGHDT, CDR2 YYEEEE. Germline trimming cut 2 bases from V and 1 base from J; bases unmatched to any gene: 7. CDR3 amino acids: CASSLNTGTGSYEQYF. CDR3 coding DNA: TGTGCCAGCAGCTTAAATACCGGGACAGGGTCCTACGAGCAGTACTTC.

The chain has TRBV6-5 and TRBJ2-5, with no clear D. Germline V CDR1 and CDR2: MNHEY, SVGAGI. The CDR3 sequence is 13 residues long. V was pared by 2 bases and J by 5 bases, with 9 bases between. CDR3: CASSYPDTETQYF. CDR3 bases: TGTGCCAGCAGTTACCCCGATACTGAGACCCAGTACTTC.

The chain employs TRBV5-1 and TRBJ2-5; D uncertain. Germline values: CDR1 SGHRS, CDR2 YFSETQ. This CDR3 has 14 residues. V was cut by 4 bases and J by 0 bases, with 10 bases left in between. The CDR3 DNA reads TGCGCCAGCAGCGTATCAGGTTACCAAGAGACCCAGTACTTC. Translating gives CASSVSGYQETQYF.

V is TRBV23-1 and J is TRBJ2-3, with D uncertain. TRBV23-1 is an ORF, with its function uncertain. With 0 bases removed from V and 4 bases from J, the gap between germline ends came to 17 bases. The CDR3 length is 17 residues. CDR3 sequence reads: CASSQSGAVKWADTQYF. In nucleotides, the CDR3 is TGCGCCAGCAGTCAATCTGGAGCAGTTAAATGGGCAGATACGCAGTATTTT.

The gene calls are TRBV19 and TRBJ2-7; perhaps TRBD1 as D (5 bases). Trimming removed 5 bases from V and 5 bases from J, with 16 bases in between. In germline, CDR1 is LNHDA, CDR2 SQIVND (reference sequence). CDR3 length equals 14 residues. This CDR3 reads CASSVQVLWDEQYF. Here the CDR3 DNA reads TGTGCCAGTAGTGTACAGGTACTTTGGGACGAGCAGTACTTC.

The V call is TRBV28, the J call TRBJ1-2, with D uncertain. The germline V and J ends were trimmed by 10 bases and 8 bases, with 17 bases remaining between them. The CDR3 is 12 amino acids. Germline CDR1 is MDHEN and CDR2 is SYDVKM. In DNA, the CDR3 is TGTGCCACCTCTGACACTGGGGAGGGCTACACCTTC. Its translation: CATSDTGEGYTF.

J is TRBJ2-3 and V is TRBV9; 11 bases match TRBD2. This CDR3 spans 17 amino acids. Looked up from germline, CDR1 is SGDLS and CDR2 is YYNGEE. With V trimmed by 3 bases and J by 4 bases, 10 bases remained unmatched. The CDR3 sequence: CASSATTIAGGADTQYF. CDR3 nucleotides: TGTGCCAGCAGCGCGACAACTATAGCGGGAGGGGCAGATACGCAGTATTTT. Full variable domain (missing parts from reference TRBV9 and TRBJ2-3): DSGVTQTPKHLITATGQRVTLRCSPRSGDLSVYWYQQSLDQGLQFLIQYYNGEERAKGNILERFSAQQFPDLHSELNLSSLELGDSALYFCASSATTIAGGADTQYFGPGTRLTVL.

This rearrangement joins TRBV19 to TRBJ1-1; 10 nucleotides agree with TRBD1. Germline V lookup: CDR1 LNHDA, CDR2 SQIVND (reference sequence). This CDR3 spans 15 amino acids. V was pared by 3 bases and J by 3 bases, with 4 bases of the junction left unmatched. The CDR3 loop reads CASSIRGQGYTEAFF. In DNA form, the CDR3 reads TGTGCCAGTAGTATTCGGGGACAGGGGTACACTGAAGCTTTCTTT. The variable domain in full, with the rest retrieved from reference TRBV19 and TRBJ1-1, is DGGITQSPKYLFRKEGQNVTLSCEQNLNHDAMYWYRQDPGQGLRLIYYSQIVNDFQKGDIAEGYSVSREKKESFPLTVTSAQKNPTAFYLCASSIRGQGYTEAFFGQGTRLTVV.

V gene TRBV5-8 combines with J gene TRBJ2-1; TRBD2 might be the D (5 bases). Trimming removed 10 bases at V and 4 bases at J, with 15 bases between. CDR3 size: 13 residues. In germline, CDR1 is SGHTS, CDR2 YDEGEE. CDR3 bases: TGTGCCGGCGCCAAAGCGGATTACAATGAGCAGTTCTTC. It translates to CAGAKADYNEQFF.

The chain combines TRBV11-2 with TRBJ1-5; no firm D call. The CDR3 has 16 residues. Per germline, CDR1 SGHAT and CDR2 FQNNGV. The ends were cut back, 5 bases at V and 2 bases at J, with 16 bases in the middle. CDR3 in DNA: TGTGCCAGCAGCCCCCTGGGAGGGCGAGGCAATCAGCCCCAGCATTTT. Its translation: CASSPLGGRGNQPQHF.

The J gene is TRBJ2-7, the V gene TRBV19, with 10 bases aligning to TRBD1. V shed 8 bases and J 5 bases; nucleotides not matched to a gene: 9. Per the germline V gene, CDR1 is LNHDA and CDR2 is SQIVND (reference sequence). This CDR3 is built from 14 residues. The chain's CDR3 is CASAQTGGFHEQYF. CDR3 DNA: TGTGCCAGTGCCCAGACAGGGGGCTTCCACGAGCAGTACTTC.